The 21 T cell receptor beta chains below all came from one sample that was sequenced in a study of cytomegalovirus exposure and HLA in healthy donors. The primer mix had 60 Vbeta and 13 Jbeta primers. TCRdb's copy holds only in-frame clones and misses some; the assay was immunoSEQ multiplex PCR. Here the sample spans roughly 100,000 clones, about 16% being singletons. Sequencing used PBMCs. Receptor source: a female donor in good health and CMV-seronegative.

J is TRBJ2-5 and V is TRBV4-1; D perhaps matches TRBD1 (5 bases). The J call is in doubt because the DNA end fits TRBJ2-7 better. Germline CDR1 is MGHRA and CDR2 is YSYEKL. The CDR3 spans 16 residues. Here the CDR3 reads CASSQDSKGLTYEQYF. Here the CDR3 DNA reads TGCGCCAGCAGCCAAGATAGCAAGGGGCTCACCTACGAGCAGTACTTC.

This clone was counted only a few times. The chain links TRBV6-5 to TRBJ1-4, with D hard to call. CDR1 MNHEY and CDR2 SVGAGI come from the germline V gene. Trimming left V 5 bases short and J 5 bases short, with 9 bases between. The CDR3 contains 13 residues. CDR3 amino acids: CASSPVWNEKLFF. CDR3 DNA sequence: TGTGCCAGCAGTCCGGTATGGAATGAAAAACTGTTTTTT.

The CDR3, as DNA: TGTGCCAGCAGCGCGCTTCTAGCGGGCACAGATACGCAGTATTTT. Translation gives CASSALLAGTDTQYF. V gene TRBV9 combines with J gene TRBJ2-3; 7 bases line up with TRBD2. The V segment lost 3 bases and the J segment 1 base; nucleotides outside the gene matches: 5. In germline, CDR1 is SGDLS, CDR2 YYNGEE. The CDR3 runs to 15 residues.

This chain links TRBV5-1 with TRBJ2-1; TRBD1 matches at 10 bases. J gave up 0 bases and V 4 bases, and 10 bases lay outside the gene matches. The length of the CDR3 is 18 residues. CDR1 and CDR2 from the germline V gene are SGHRS and YFSETQ. CDR3 in DNA: TGCGCCAGCAGCCCTGGACAGGGGGGCAGGAGCTCCTACAATGAGCAGTTCTTC. Its protein product is CASSPGQGGRSSYNEQFF.

The sample holds a few counts of this clone. This chain connects TRBV7-9 to TRBJ1-2; 10 nucleotides align to TRBD1. From germline, CDR1 is SEHNR and CDR2 FQNEAQ (reference sequence). This CDR3 region has 14 residues. The junction had 3 bases not matched to a gene; V was cut back by 3 bases and J by 5 bases. CDR3: CASSLGDRGYGYTF. DNA of the CDR3: TGTGCCAGCAGCTTGGGGGACAGGGGATATGGCTACACCTTC.

There are a few counts of this clone. This chain links TRBV19 with TRBJ2-5; 12 bases line up with TRBD2. The CDR3 is 17 amino acids. After removal of 3 bases from V and 2 bases from J, the junction contained 7 bases not matched to a gene. Germline assignment: CDR1 LNHDA and CDR2 SQIVND (reference sequence). The CDR3 sequence is CASSMTSGSFLQETQYF. The DNA of the CDR3 is TGTGCCAGTAGTATGACTAGCGGGAGCTTCTTGCAAGAGACCCAGTACTTC.

The chain carries TRBV4-2 and TRBJ2-1, with 8 bases that match TRBD2. From germline, CDR1 is LGHNA and CDR2 YNFKEQ. With V trimmed by 2 bases and J by 4 bases, 1 base remained unmatched. CDR3 size: 14 residues. The CDR3 sequence is CASSQTSGYNEQFF. CDR3 DNA sequence: TGTGCCAGCAGCCAAACTAGCGGTTACAATGAGCAGTTCTTC.

This clone was counted between two and nine times. This rearrangement joins TRBV6-1 to TRBJ1-5, with TRBD1 as a possible D gene (6 bases). CDR1 is MNHNS, CDR2 SASEGT, per germline. The CDR3 is 15 residues long. V dropped 2 bases and J dropped 6 bases, with 14 bases sitting between them. CDR3: CASSERGAAGQPQHF. The CDR3 coding sequence is TGTGCCAGCAGTGAACGGGGGGCTGCGGGTCAGCCCCAGCATTTT.

This clone was seen a handful of times. As DNA, the CDR3 is TGTGCCAGCAGCTTCGGATGGGGAGCCTCTGGGGCCAACGTCCTGACTTTC. As protein: CASSFGWGASGANVLTF. This rearrangement joins TRBV5-6 to TRBJ2-6; weak D call: TRBD2 (5 bases). The CDR3 contains 17 residues. Germline V gives CDR1 SGHDT, CDR2 YYEEEE. Between the trimmed V and J ends, which lost 2 bases and 0 bases, there was a span of 12 bases.

In regard to this clone: This CDR3 is missing its conserved last phenylalanine or tryptophan, likely due to a read error. The limits of the CDR3 on the DNA are not certain, so only TCRdb's listed CDR3 is given. The gene calls are TRBV5-6 and TRBJ1-4; TRBD1 is the table's D call and was not checked against the DNA. From its first to its last residue, the CDR3 has 19 amino acids. The germline V gene has CDR1 SGHDT and CDR2 YYEEEE. The CDR3 here is CASSLFFRGSSSTNEKMFL.

This clone was counted a few times. CDR3: CASSLGGSGGHEQYF. DNA for the CDR3: TGCGCCAGCAGCTTGGGAGGTAGCGGGGGTCACGAGCAGTACTTC. V and J are TRBV5-1 and TRBJ2-5, with 9 bases matching TRBD2. The J call is doubtful: the DNA matches TRBJ2-7 better. The CDR3 extends over 15 amino acids. Germline assignment: CDR1 SGHRS and CDR2 YFSETQ.

The chain is built from TRBV5-4 and TRBJ2-5, with a weak D call TRBD1 (8 bases). V lost 4 bases, J lost 4 bases, and 17 bases lay in between. The CDR3 is 15 residues long. Per germline, CDR1 SGHNT and CDR2 YYREEE (reference sequence). CDR3 coding DNA: TGTGCCAGCAGCGCCTGGACAGGGAGGGTAGAGACCCAGTACTTC. Residues: CASSAWTGRVETQYF.

The chain carries TRBV23-1 and TRBJ2-3; the match to TRBD2 covers 10 bases. TRBV23-1 carries the ORF label, with uncertain function. The CDR3 is 15 amino acids. V shed 4 bases and J 4 bases; nucleotides not matched to a gene: 5. The CDR3, as DNA: TGCGCCAGCAGTCCGGCTAGCGGGAGAGCAGATACGCAGTATTTT. This translates into CASSPASGRADTQYF.

The rearrangement joins TRBV7-2 to TRBJ2-2; D is unresolved. V was clipped by 1 base and J by 3 bases, with 3 bases between them. The CDR3 covers 13 residues. CDR1 is SGHTA and CDR2 is FQGNSA in the germline V gene. CDR3: CASSLVYTGELFF. The CDR3 DNA reads as TGTGCCAGCAGCTTAGTATACACCGGGGAGCTGTTTTTT. Filled out from reference TRBV7-2 and TRBJ2-2, the complete variable domain reads GAGVSQSPSNKVTEKGKDVELRCDPISGHTALYWYRQSLGQGLEFLIYFQGNSAPDKSGLPSDRFSAERTGGSVSTLTIQRTQQEDSAVYLCASSLVYTGELFFGEGSRLTVL.

This clone showed up just a few times. This rearrangement joins TRBV27 to TRBJ2-2; the D is unclear. Trimming shortened V by 8 bases and J by 5 bases, and 12 bases separated the two germline ends. CDR1 MNHEY and CDR2 SMNVEV come from the germline V gene (reference sequence). The CDR3 spans 13 residues. The CDR3 here is CASVHTTTGELFF. CDR3 DNA: TGTGCCAGCGTCCATACTACTACCGGGGAGCTGTTTTTT.

The V call is TRBV7-8, the J call TRBJ1-5; TRBD1 might be the D (6 bases). Germline V gene sequence: CDR1 SGHVS, CDR2 FQNEAQ. Trimming cost V 5 bases and J 5 bases, with 16 bases left between them. The CDR3 length is 15 residues. CDR3 bases: TGTGCCAGCAGCGATGACAGGAACCGGTATCAGCCCCAGCATTTT. Its protein is CASSDDRNRYQPQHF.

The chain combines TRBV29-1 with TRBJ2-2; 10 bases match TRBD2. The CDR3 consists of 13 residues. CDR1 SQVTM and CDR2 ANQGSEA come from the germline V gene. V lost 6 bases to trimming and J lost 7 bases; unmatched junction nucleotides: 5. The CDR3 DNA is TGCAGCGTGGCCGGGACTAGCGTCGGGGAGCTGTTTTTT. Residues: CSVAGTSVGELFF.

This clone was detected only a few times. The chain couples TRBV7-2 to TRBJ2-5; 13 nucleotides line up with TRBD2. The CDR3 contains 17 residues. Germline V gene sequence: CDR1 SGHTA, CDR2 FQGNSA. V lost 1 base to trimming and J lost 2 bases; unmatched junction nucleotides: 4. The CDR3 protein is CASSLDRLAGGQETQYF. The CDR3 nucleotides read TGTGCCAGCAGCTTAGATCGACTAGCGGGAGGTCAAGAGACCCAGTACTTC.

In this sample, this clone turned up a few times. V usage is TRBV5-1 and J usage is TRBJ2-3, with TRBD2 as a possible D gene (5 bases). Trimming left V 4 bases short and J 0 bases short, with 9 bases between. This CDR3 is built from 14 residues. Germline V gene sequence: CDR1 SGHRS, CDR2 YFSETQ. This CDR3 reads CASSPGNSTDTQYF. CDR3 nucleotides: TGCGCCAGCAGCCCCGGGAATAGCACAGATACGCAGTATTTT.

The chain links TRBV29-1 to TRBJ2-5; 7 bases match TRBD2. The DNA matches TRBJ2-7 better at its end, which makes the J call doubtful. Germline V lookup: CDR1 SQVTM, CDR2 ANQGSEA. The CDR3 length is 13 residues. The CDR3 here is CSVKAGLPYEQYF. Here the CDR3 DNA reads TGCAGCGTTAAAGCGGGACTTCCCTACGAGCAGTACTTC.

This clone was seen only a few times. The CDR3 protein is CASSGGLPRQSPLHF. CDR3 bases: TGTGCCAGCAGCGGGGGACTCCCTCGGCAGTCACCCCTCCACTTT. The chain carries TRBV7-2 and TRBJ1-6, with D possibly matching TRBD1 (5 bases). Germline values: CDR1 SGHTA, CDR2 FQGNSA. This CDR3 is built from 15 residues. V lost 5 bases and J 10 bases, leaving 18 bases between the germline ends.